This T cell receptor beta chain was documented in a study of cytomegalovirus exposure and HLA in healthy donors (dated by TCRdb to about 2017). In the study overall: An earlier analysis of several hundred of the donors reported about 300 Gb of sequence data and around 110 million unique TCR beta sequences obtained from about 180 million T cells. An early release that covered approximately 600 HLA-typed donors contained approximately 320 gigabases of sequencing data and 75 million to 100 million unique TCR sequences. Of the 300 to 400 genotyped donors, about 80% fell in the genetic ancestry cluster associated with self-reported Caucasian donors. The aim of the study was to test whether cataloging public T cell receptors could identify signatures of past pathogen exposure. The T cell repertoires of several hundred subjects were profiled by immunosequencing and related to cytomegalovirus serostatus. A separate validation cohort of 100 to 150 different subjects was used in addition to the roughly 700-subject first cohort. To predict cytomegalovirus infection status, the study combined high-throughput TCR immunosequencing, statistical association of individual TCRs with disease status, and machine learning. A later analysis re-examined previously published TCR beta repertoires from more than 550 donors and added high-resolution HLA genotyping to investigate patterns of TCR occurrence. Rather than using new phenotypic data, the later analysis identified candidate immune exposures from TCR beta sequences and from how often those sequences occurred across donors. To decide whether each TCR beta V gene segment behaved as functional or pseudogenic, an earlier analysis of fewer than 750 of the donors relied on high-throughput TCR beta sequencing. Alongside the repertoire data, information on donor age, sex, ethnicity and CMV serostatus was compiled. A later genetic analysis took genome-wide SNP genotypes for about 55% of the 666 donors and used that subset as a discovery cohort. All discovery cohort repertoires had been generated on a single sequencing platform. Both class I and class II loci were covered by HLA typing, at four-digit resolution. The number of donors typed differed by locus, with about 629-640 for A, B, C, DRB1 and DQB1, around 520 for DQA1, 606 for DPA1, and some 470 for DPB1. Because of strong linkage in the cohort, a few DR-DQ haplotypes were treated as single units for association and clustering. On average, 235,054 unique TCR beta nucleotide sequences were sequenced per donor among about 400 genotyped donors of the cohort, with 15% to 20% of those sequences being non-productive. Overall study outcomes, separate from this receptor: While some public TCRs were present in many individuals, most TCR sequences turned up only very rarely across donors. A further reported finding was that TCR beta sequences accurately predicted the HLA-A and HLA-B alleles for most subjects in the first cohort. A later genetic analysis reported fewer N-insertions in productive TCRs among donors in an Asian-associated ancestry cluster than the roughly 670-donor mean. A later analysis found that TCR association rates varied across HLA loci, with DRB1 alleles showing the most associated TCRs and HLA-C alleles the fewest. According to a later analysis, most CMV-associated TCR beta chains appeared to be HLA-restricted, and the HLA associations seemed to be driven largely by CMV exposure. It was suggested by the authors that the approach could potentially be generalized to other disease states and immunological phenotypes. When HLA alleles, especially DR and DQ, strongly co-occurred, TCR associations were difficult to assign to individual alleles. Because HLA typing was unavailable for some donors at each locus, only the typed subset was used in association tests. The study gave a list of under 200 TCR beta chains associated with cytomegalovirus. Because counts were too low, roughly 17 rarely observed V segments, including chromosome 9 orphons, were left out of the earlier analysis of 587 of the donors. A later analysis reported that several top co-occurrence clusters appeared linked to parvovirus B19, influenza, CMV and Epstein-Barr virus. Compared with equally common non-associated chains, HLA-associated TCR beta chains in a later analysis were more clonally expanded and had lower generation probabilities. Broadly in line with IMGT annotations, most TCR beta V segments showed up in productive rearrangements about 87% or about 30% of the time in an earlier analysis of under 700 of the donors. A few of the identified cytomegalovirus-associated TCR beta chains were confirmed in vitro to be specific for cytomegalovirus antigens. In a later analysis, around 17,000 TCR beta sequences were associated with specific HLA alleles at a false discovery rate of 0.05. An association between a missense DCLRE1C variant and V-gene and J-gene trimming of TCR beta chains was found in a later genetic analysis and replicated in an independent cohort. The presence/absence analyses assumed that sequencing depth was roughly uniform across donors, and that assumption may not be true. Linkage disequilibrium might explain the correlated functional status among segregating V segments, but an unknown experimental factor could not be ruled out. The sequencing pipeline was judged likely to have produced a cluster of highly shared sequence variants as a technical artifact. The only immune exposure information available for the cohort was CMV serostatus. The classifier was reported to diagnose cytomegalovirus status with high specificity and sensitivity in both the original and validation cohorts. Some IMGT-functional V segments, including TRBV6-2 and TRBV6-3, could not be told apart with the 87-base-pair reads, so those segments were excluded. In this cohort, only TCR beta chains were sequenced, and detectable features were limited by the absence of alpha or paired-chain data.

On this clone itself: The antigen it recognizes is unknown. No base qualities exist here, and no much larger clone lies one base off it.

Library preparation used the immunoSEQ multiplex PCR assay. For the multiplex PCR, a mixture combining 60 forward primers for TCR Vbeta segments and 13 reverse primers for TCR Jbeta segments was used. Amplification of the CDR3 region of rearranged TCR beta genes was performed with a multiplex PCR assay on genomic DNA. On the Illumina HiSeq System, the amplified TCR beta libraries were sequenced as 87-base-pair reads. For the original study's pipeline: A later analysis counted tens of millions of unique TCR beta chains across the 690 or so repertoires, and around 9.9 million of these chains were shared by at least two donors. To remove PCR and sequencing errors, raw reads were error-corrected and collapsed into unique sequences using a nearest-neighbor algorithm that merged closely related sequences. To assign V, D and J gene segments, CDR3 sequences were aligned to IMGT reference sequences. For a sequence to be retained, a match of at least six nucleotides was required to both a V gene segment and a J gene segment. A rearrangement was called productive if the CDR3 had no stop codons and remained in frame with V and J, and every other rearrangement was called non-productive. Following IMGT convention, CDR3 was defined as the stretch from the second conserved V-encoded cysteine up to the conserved J-encoded phenylalanine. The earlier analysis of 587 of the donors excluded sequences that lacked an unambiguous match to a single V gene segment. An earlier analysis of 500 to 700 of the donors classified V segments as functional when productive rearrangements were above 56.7% and as segregating when the standard deviation between donors was above 5%. To diagnose cytomegalovirus status from the catalog of TCR beta chain sequences, a statistical classification framework was built. V and J gene assignment, in a later analysis, came from comparing TCR nucleotide sequences with IMGT/GENE-DB human TR gene sequences. The TCRdist pipeline was used in a later analysis to assign CDR3 sequences and most-parsimonious VDJ recombination scenarios. In a later analysis, each TCR beta chain was defined by its CDR3 amino acid sequence together with its V-gene family, and reads without a unique V-gene family were excluded. As a way to deal with suspected cross-contamination and a sequencing artifact, a later analysis dropped 640 or so nucleotide sequences that were highly shared and had low generation probability. In a later analysis, a clonal expansion index was calculated for each public chain from normalized within-repertoire ranks of inferred template counts. Generation probabilities in a later analysis came from a VDJ recombination model fitted to out-of-frame rearrangements, and those results were checked against IGoR. Hypergeometric tests were used in a later analysis to score TCR-TCR, TCR-HLA and TCR-CMV co-occurrence, with a repertoire-size bias correction applied to the TCR pairs. In a later analysis, false discovery rates were estimated by permuting HLA or CMV assignments 20 times. In a later analysis, co-occurring TCRs were grouped using DBSCAN, with TCRdist sequence similarity added in when clustering inside HLA-allele-positive subsets. Co-occurrence clustering excluded repertoires with fewer than 30,000 or more than 120,000 public chains, plus five with anomalous nucleotide sharing. The immuneACCESS repertoire file appears here via TCRdb, limited to in-frame rearrangements. These files lack a portion of the clones; in checked studies, under half of the deficit traces to unresolved V genes, and the cause of the others is not known. The V and J calls and clone size were taken over from that table, and D and trimming were inferred from the DNA. Recorded for this sample are 99,000 or so clones; around 73% of them occurred a single time. Of the sample, roughly 1.7% falls within the top ten clones.

In total, over 600 healthy bone marrow donors made up the cohort. All cohort members were sampled while nominally healthy, although unrecorded immune exposures were likely present. The donor tested CMV seronegative and was one of the 352 seronegative cohort members. Every donor gave a peripheral blood sample, and the peripheral blood mononuclear cells from that sample were used for TCR beta sequencing. The Qiagen DNeasy Blood Extraction Kit was used to extract genomic DNA from the blood cell samples. The CDR3 runs 16 residues from the cysteine to the phenylalanine. The kept DNA is CDR3 alone, 48 bases in frame from the first base.

The sequence is built from TRBV21-1 and TRBJ2-7; no DNA check was done on the table's D call, TRBD2. TRBV21-1 corresponds to a pseudogene. This clonotype was sampled from a woman aged 40-49 years in good health and CMV-seronegative. Material: PBMCs. The DNA sequence reads TGTGCCAGGTTTAGCGGGAGGGCCCATTGGGCCTACGAGCAGTACTTC. Its coded protein is CARFSGRAHWAYEQYF.